This T cell receptor (beta chain) is drawn from a study of blood T cell repertoires in COVID-19. On the study more broadly: Samples of COVID-19 (acute and convalescent) were obtained from the United States, Italy and Spain.

Germline CDR1 and CDR2: MNHEY and SMNVEV (reference sequence). V dropped 0 bases and J dropped 3; count of bases not matched to a gene: 14. The length of the CDR3 is 18 residues. The assay was immunoSEQ multiplex PCR, and TCRdb's table has in-frame clones only and misses some. The sample has roughly 72,000 clones; around nine tenths are singletons. Source material: peripheral blood. The clonotype was recovered from a human donor in a cohort sampled during active COVID-19. V is TRBV27 and J is TRBJ2-7; 7 bases fit TRBD2. CDR3: CASSLSPRMAGAHYEQYF. CDR3 DNA sequence: TGTGCCAGCAGTTTATCCCCAAGGATGGCGGGAGCCCACTACGAGCAGTACTTC.